This TCR beta chain was captured by sequencing in a study of T cells in Graves' hyperthyroidism and ophthalmopathy. Amplified TCR beta CDR3 regions came from RNA transcripts. HTBI primers were employed in a first-round RT-PCR of the TCR CDR3. One entry per CDR3 protein results from TCRdb running MiXCR on the multiplex PCR reads. The sample gives some 600,000 distinct CDR3 sequences, approximately 13% of which show up once; 5.5% to 7.5% is in the top ten. Sample: blood. This receptor was obtained from a young woman with Graves' hyperthyroidism that later progressed to Graves' ophthalmopathy.

CDR3 amino acids: CASSLRDSGSGNTIYF. For the CDR3, the DNA is TGCGCCAGCAGCCTCCGGGACAGCGGCTCTGGAAACACCATATATTTT. The genes are TRBV5-1 and TRBJ1-3, with 7 positions matching TRBD1. Germline V CDR1 and CDR2: SGHRS, YFSETQ. J was trimmed by 0 bases and V by 4 bases; bases with no gene match: 7. The CDR3 is 16 amino acids.